What follows are 6 T cell receptor beta chains derived from one specimen sequenced in a study of vaccination and CD4 T cells after COVID-19. No antigen is known for these receptors. As to treatment: approximately nine-day PBMC culture with coronavirus spike peptide pools or control peptides (ViraFEST assay). The Oncomine TCR Beta short-read assay was applied to DNA of cultured CD4+ T cells. Each CDR3 protein is one row after TCRdb ran MiXCR on the PCR reads. The table has approximately 12,000 distinct CDR3 sequences, roughly half seen once. The material sequenced was CD4+ T cells from blood, cultured in vitro. The receptor source for this set is a human donor who had recovered from COVID-19.

The V call is TRBV7-2, the J call TRBJ2-1; 10 nucleotides line up with TRBD2. V was pared by 5 bases and J by 3 bases, with 16 bases of the junction left unmatched. Germline CDR1 and CDR2: SGHTA and FQGNSA. The CDR3 length is 19 residues. The CDR3 region is CASSPGGFSGGANYNEQFF. The CDR3 DNA reads as TGTGCCAGCAGCCCCGGCGGTTTCAGCGGGGGGGCGAACTACAATGAGCAGTTCTTC.

J is TRBJ2-1 and V is TRBV7-2, with D unclear. This CDR3 region has 14 residues. V gave up 4 bases and J gave up 0 bases, with 7 bases separating them. The germline V gene has CDR1 SGHTA and CDR2 FQGNSA. Here the CDR3 reads CASSYGSSYNEQFF. The CDR3 DNA reads as TGTGCCAGCAGCTATGGTAGCTCCTACAATGAGCAGTTCTTC.

J is TRBJ1-5 and V is TRBV16; no clear D gene. This CDR3 spans 12 amino acids. CDR1 is KGHSY and CDR2 is FQNENV in the germline V gene. V lost 4 bases to trimming and J lost 5 bases, with 6 bases between them. The CDR3 bases are TGTGCCAGCAGCCTTTCCCATCAGCCCCAGCATTTT. It yields the protein CASSLSHQPQHF.

The DNA for the CDR3 is TGTGCCAGCAGCTTCGCGAATACAGGGTGGCAGTACTTC. Its protein is CASSFANTGWQYF. The genes are TRBV7-2 and TRBJ2-7; weak D call: TRBD1 (6 bases). The CDR3 has 13 amino acids. Germline CDR1 reads SGHTA; CDR2 reads FQGNSA. Trimming cost V 3 bases and J 9 bases, with 15 bases left between them. The entire variable domain, with the rest obtained from reference TRBV7-2 and TRBJ2-7, is as follows: GAGVSQSPSNKVTEKGKDVELRCDPISGHTALYWYRQSLGQGLEFLIYFQGNSAPDKSGLPSDRFSAERTGGSVSTLTIQRTQQEDSAVYLCASSFANTGWQYFGPGTRLTVT.

A few counts support this clonotype. The gene calls are TRBV6-1 and TRBJ2-1; 8 bases map to TRBD1. This CDR3 is built from 15 residues. J was trimmed by 3 bases and V by 5 bases; bases with no gene match: 6. Per germline, CDR1 MNHNS and CDR2 SASEGT. The CDR3 nucleotides read TGTGCCAGCAGTACTTTACAGGGGGGCTACAATGAGCAGTTCTTC. Residues: CASSTLQGGYNEQFF.

This chain uses TRBV20-1 with TRBJ2-5; possibly TRBD1 or TRBD2 for D (6 bases each). The CDR3 is made up of 15 amino acids. Between the trimmed V and J ends, which lost 5 bases and 9 bases, there was a span of 25 bases. Germline values: CDR1 DFQATT, CDR2 SNEGSKA (reference sequence). CDR3 amino acids: CSAGGGTPGAWAQYF. As DNA, the CDR3 is TGCAGTGCTGGAGGTGGGACACCGGGGGCGTGGGCCCAGTACTTC.